Ten or more counts support the clone carrying this T cell receptor beta chain. MiXCR, applied by TCRdb to the 5' RACE reads, yields one record per CDR3 protein. This sample has fewer than 350,000 distinct CDR3 sequences, with under 9% found just once. V trimming: 1 base; J trimming: 1 base; junction bases outside the gene matches: 3. The CDR3 is made up of 15 amino acids. The data stem from a study of identical twins. This sample also belongs to another study, concerning yellow fever vaccine responses in identical twins.

The clonotype was recovered from a woman between 18 and 30 years old in good health. The chain couples TRBV12-3 or TRBV12-4 to TRBJ2-7; 8 bases line up with TRBD2. The sample comprised memory (CD45RO+) T cells sorted from blood. The CDR3 loop is CASSLGAGGSYEQYF. CDR3 DNA sequence: TGTGCCAGCAGTTTAGGTGCGGGAGGTTCCTACGAGCAGTACTTC.